This TCR beta chain stems from a study of OX40 agonist ivuxolimab in advanced cancers. Whole-study context: Of the patients, three showed partial responses, one with hepatocellular carcinoma and two with cutaneous melanoma.

The table came from immunoSEQ multiplex PCR; TCRdb's copy has only in-frame clones and leaves some out. The sample holds 80,000 or so clones, 85% seen once. Study results and limitations: A proportion of nonresponders additionally exhibited low normalized T-cell clonal expansion. Antigen specificity remained undetermined for the expanded peripheral T cells.

At cycle 4 day 1, cycle 7 day 1, and baseline, blood was sampled. Germline V gene sequence: CDR1 SGDLS, CDR2 YYNGEE. Trimming cost V 4 bases and J 0 bases, with 7 bases left between them. The CDR3 runs 13 residues. Regarding this clone: As yet, its antigen is unknown.

Sequenced material: CD4+ or CD8+ T cells sorted from blood, taken in a trial of the OX40 agonist ivuxolimab. This TCR came from an adult with an advanced solid tumor such as melanoma, head and neck, liver or kidney cancer. The chain has TRBV9 and TRBJ1-1; D remains unclear. The CDR3 region is CASSLGMNTEAFF. CDR3 coding DNA: TGTGCCAGCAGCTTAGGGATGAACACTGAAGCTTTCTTT.